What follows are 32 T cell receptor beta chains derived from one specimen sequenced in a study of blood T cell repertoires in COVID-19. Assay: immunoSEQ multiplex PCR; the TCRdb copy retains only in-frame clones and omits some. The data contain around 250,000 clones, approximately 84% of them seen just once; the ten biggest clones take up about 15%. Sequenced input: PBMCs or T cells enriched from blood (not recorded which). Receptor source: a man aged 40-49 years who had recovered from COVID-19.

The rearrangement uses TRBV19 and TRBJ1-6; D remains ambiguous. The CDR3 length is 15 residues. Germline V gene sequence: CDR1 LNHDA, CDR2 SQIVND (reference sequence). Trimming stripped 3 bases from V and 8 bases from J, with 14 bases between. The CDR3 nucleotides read TGTGCCAGTAGTATCAACGGTCCTGGAGATTCACCCCTCCACTTT. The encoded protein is CASSINGPGDSPLHF.

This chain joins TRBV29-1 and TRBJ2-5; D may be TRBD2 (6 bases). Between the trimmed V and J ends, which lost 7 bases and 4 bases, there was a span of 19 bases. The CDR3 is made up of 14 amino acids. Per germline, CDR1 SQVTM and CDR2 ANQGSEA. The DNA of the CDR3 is TGCAGCGCAGAACTAGCACGGGGAGGAGAGACCCAGTACTTC. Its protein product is CSAELARGGETQYF. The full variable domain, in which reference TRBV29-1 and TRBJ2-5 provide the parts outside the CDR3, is SAVISQKPSRDICQRGTSLTIQCQVDSQVTMMFWYRQQPGQSLTLIATANQGSEATYESGFVIDKFPISRPNLTFSTLTVSNMSPEDSSIYLCSAELARGGETQYFGPGTRLLVL.

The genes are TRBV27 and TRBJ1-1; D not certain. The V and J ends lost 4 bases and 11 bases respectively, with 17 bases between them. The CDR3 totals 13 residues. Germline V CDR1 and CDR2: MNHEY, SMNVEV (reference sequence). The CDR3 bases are TGTGCCAGCAGTTCCGGACTCTACTTTGATGCTTTCTTT. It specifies CASSSGLYFDAFF.

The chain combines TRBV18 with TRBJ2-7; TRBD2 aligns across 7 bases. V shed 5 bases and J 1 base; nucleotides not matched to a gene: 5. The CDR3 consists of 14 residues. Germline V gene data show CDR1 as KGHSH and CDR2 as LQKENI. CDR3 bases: TGTGCCAGCTCAGCGGGAGTAGGTTCCTACGAGCAGTACTTC. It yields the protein CASSAGVGSYEQYF.

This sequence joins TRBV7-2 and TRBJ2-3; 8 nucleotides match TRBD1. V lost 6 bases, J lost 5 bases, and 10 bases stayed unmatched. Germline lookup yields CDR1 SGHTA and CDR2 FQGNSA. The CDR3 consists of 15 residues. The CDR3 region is CASRTPQGARDTQYF. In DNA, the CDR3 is TGTGCCAGCAGGACCCCTCAGGGGGCCCGAGATACGCAGTATTTT.

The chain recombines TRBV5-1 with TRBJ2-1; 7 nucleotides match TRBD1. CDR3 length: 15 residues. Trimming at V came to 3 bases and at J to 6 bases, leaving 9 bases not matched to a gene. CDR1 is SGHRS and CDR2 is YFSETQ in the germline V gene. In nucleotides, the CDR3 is TGCGCCAGCAGCTCGGGGACAGTTAGTTTCAATGAGCAGTTCTTC. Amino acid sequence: CASSSGTVSFNEQFF.

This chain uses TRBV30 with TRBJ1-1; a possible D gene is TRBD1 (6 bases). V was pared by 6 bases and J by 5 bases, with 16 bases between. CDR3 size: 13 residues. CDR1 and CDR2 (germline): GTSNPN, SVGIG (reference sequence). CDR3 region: CACVRGTVTEAFF. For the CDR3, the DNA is TGTGCCTGCGTTAGGGGGACGGTGACTGAAGCTTTCTTT.

The CDR3 sequence: CASSFVGGASLANTEAFF. The CDR3 region has the DNA TGTGCCAGCAGCTTTGTAGGGGGCGCCTCTCTTGCGAACACTGAAGCTTTCTTT. This chain joins TRBV7-9 and TRBJ1-1, with TRBD1 identical over 7 bases. The CDR3 is 18 amino acids. Looked up from germline, CDR1 is SEHNR and CDR2 is FQNEAQ (reference sequence). The trim removed 3 bases at V and 1 base at J, leaving 14 bases unmatched.

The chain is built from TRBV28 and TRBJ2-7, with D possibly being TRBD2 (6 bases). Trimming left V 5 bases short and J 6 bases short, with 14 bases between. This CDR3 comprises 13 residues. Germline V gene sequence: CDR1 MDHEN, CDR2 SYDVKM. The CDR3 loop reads CASSTTPGVEQYF. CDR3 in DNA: TGTGCCAGCAGTACTACACCGGGGGTCGAGCAGTACTTC.

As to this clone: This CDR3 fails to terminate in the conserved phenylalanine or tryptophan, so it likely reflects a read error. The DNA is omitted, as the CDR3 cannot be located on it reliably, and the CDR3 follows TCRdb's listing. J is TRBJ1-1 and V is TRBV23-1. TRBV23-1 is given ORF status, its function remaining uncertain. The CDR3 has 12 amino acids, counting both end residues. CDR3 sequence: CASSQSWEYLID.

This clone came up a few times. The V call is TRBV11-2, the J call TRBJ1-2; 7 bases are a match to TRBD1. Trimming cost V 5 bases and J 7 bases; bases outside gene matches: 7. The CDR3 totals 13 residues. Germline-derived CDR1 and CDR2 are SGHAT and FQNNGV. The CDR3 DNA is TGTGCCAGCAGCCCCACAGGGGCATTTGGCTACACCTTC. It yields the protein CASSPTGAFGYTF.

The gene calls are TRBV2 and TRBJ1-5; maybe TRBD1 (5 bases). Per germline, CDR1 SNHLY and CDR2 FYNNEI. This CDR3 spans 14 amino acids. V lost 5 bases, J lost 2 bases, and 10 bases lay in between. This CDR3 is CASSWGDRNQPQHF. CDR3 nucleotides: TGTGCCAGCAGTTGGGGGGACCGCAATCAGCCCCAGCATTTT. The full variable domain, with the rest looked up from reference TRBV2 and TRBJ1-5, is EPEVTQTPSHQVTQMGQEVILRCVPISNHLYFYWYRQILGQKVEFLVSFYNNEISEKSEIFDDQFSVERPDGSNFTLKIRSTKLEDSAMYFCASSWGDRNQPQHFGDGTRLSIL.

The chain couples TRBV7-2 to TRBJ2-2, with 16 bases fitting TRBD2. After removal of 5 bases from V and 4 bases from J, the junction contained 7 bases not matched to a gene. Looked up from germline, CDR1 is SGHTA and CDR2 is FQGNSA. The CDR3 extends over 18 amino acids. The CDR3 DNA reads TGTGCCAGCAGCGGGACTAGCGGGGGGGCCGTCGGCACCGGGGAGCTGTTTTTT. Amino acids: CASSGTSGGAVGTGELFF.

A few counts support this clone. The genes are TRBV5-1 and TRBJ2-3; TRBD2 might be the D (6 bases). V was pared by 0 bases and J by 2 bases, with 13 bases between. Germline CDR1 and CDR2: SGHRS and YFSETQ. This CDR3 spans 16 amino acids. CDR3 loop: CASSLGGSGLTDTQYF. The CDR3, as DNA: TGCGCCAGCAGCTTGGGTGGTAGCGGACTCACAGATACGCAGTATTTT.

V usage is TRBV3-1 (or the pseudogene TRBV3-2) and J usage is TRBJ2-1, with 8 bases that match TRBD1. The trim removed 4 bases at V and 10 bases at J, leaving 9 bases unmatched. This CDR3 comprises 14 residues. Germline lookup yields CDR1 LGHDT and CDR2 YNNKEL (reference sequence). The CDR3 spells CASSLGQGIGEQFF. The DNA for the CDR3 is TGTGCCAGCAGCCTTGGACAGGGAATAGGGGAGCAGTTCTTC.

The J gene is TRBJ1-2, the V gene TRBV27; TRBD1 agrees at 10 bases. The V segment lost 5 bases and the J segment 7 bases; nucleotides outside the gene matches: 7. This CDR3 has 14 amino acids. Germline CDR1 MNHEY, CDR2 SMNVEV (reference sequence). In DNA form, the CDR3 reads TGTGCCAGCAGTAAGACAGGGGGCGAGGCTGGCTACACCTTC. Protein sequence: CASSKTGGEAGYTF.

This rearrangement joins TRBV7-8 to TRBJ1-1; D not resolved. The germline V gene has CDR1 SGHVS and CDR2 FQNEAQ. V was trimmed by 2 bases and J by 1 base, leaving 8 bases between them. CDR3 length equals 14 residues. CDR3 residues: CASSLLAANTEAFF. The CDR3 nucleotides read TGTGCCAGCAGCTTATTGGCGGCGAACACTGAAGCTTTCTTT.

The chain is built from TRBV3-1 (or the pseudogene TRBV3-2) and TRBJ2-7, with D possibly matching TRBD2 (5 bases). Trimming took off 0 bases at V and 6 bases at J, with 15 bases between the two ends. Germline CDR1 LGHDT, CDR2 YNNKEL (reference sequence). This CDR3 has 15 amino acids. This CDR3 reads CASSQDHGNLAEQYF. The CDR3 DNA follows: TGTGCCAGCAGCCAAGACCACGGGAACTTGGCCGAGCAGTACTTC.

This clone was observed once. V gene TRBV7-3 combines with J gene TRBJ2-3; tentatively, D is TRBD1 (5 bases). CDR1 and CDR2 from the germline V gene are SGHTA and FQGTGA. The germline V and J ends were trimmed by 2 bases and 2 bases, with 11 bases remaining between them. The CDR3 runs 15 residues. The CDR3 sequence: CASSLRAGSTDTQYF. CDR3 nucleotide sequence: TGTGCCAGCAGCTTACGGGCAGGGTCCACAGATACGCAGTATTTT. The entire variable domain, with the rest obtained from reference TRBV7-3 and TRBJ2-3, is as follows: GAGVSQTPSNKVTEKGKYVELRCDPISGHTALYWYRQSLGQGPEFLIYFQGTGAADDSGLPNDRFFAVRPEGSVSTLKIQRTERGDSAVYLCASSLRAGSTDTQYFGPGTRLTVL.

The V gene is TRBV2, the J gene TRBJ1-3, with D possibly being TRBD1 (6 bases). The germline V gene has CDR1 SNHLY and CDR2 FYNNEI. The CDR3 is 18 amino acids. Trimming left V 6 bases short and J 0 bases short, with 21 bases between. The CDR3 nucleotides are TGTGCCAGCAGCCAAGTGCTCACCACAGGGAGCTCTGGAAACACCATATATTTT. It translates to CASSQVLTTGSSGNTIYF.

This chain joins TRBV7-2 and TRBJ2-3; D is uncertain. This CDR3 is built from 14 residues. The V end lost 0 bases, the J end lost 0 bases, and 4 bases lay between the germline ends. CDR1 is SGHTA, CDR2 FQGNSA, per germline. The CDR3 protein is CASSLARSTDTQYF. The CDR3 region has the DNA TGTGCCAGCAGCTTAGCCAGGAGCACAGATACGCAGTATTTT.

The DNA of the CDR3 is TGCAGCGTTGCGAGATTTATCGAGTCCTACTATGGCTACACCTTC. Translated: CSVARFIESYYGYTF. V and J are TRBV29-1 and TRBJ1-2; the D is unclear. The V gene lost 4 bases and the J gene lost 3 bases, with 18 bases spanning the gap. This CDR3 has 15 residues. Germline lookup yields CDR1 SQVTM and CDR2 ANQGSEA.

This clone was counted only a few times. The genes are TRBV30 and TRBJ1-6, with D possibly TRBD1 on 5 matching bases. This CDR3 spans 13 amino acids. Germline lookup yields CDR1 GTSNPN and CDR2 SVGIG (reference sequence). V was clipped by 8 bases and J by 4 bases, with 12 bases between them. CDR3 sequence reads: CAAAGVYNSPLHF. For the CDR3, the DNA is TGTGCCGCGGCGGGGGTTTATAATTCACCCCTCCACTTT.

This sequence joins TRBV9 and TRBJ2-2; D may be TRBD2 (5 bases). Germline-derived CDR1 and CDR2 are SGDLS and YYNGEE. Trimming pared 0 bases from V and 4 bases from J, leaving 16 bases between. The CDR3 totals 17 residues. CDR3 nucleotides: TGTGCCAGCAGCGTAGACGGACTCAAGAAAGGCACCGGGGAGCTGTTTTTT. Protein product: CASSVDGLKKGTGELFF.

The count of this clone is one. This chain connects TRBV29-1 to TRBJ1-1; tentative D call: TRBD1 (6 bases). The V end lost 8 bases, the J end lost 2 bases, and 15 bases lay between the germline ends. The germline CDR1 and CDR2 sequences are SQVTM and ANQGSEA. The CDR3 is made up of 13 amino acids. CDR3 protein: CSTSGTINTEAFF. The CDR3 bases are TGCAGCACCTCCGGGACAATTAACACTGAAGCTTTCTTT.

This CDR3 reads CASSRSPAGAGNTIYF. DNA of the CDR3: TGTGCCAGCAGCAGAAGCCCGGCAGGGGCCGGAAACACCATATATTTT. The chain employs TRBV9 and TRBJ1-3; D is possibly TRBD1 (6 bases). The CDR3 runs 16 residues. Trimming cost V 4 bases and J 4 bases, with 18 bases left between them. CDR1 is SGDLS, CDR2 YYNGEE, per germline.

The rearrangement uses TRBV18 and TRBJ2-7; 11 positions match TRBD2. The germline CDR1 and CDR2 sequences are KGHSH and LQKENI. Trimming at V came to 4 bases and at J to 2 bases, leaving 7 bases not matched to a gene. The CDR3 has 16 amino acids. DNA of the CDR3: TGTGCCAGCTCACTATCTAGCGGGGGGCCCGCCTACGAGCAGTACTTC. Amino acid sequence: CASSLSSGGPAYEQYF. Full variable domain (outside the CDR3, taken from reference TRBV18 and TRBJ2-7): NAGVMQNPRHLVRRRGQEARLRCSPMKGHSHVYWYRQLPEEGLKFMVYLQKENIIDESGMPKERFSAEFPKEGPSILRIQQVVRGDSAAYFCASSLSSGGPAYEQYFGPGTRLTVT.

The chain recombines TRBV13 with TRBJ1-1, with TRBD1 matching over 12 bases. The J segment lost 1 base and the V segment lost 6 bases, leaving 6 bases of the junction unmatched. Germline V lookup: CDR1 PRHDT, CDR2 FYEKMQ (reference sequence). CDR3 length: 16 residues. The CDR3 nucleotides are TGTGCCAGCAGTACCCCGGGACAGGGGGCGAACACTGAAGCTTTCTTT. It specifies CASSTPGQGANTEAFF.

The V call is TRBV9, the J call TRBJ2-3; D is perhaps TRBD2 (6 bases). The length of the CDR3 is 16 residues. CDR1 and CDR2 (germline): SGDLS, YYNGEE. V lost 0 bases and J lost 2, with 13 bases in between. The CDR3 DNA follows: TGTGCCAGCAGCGTAGCCGGAGCGGGCTCCACAGATACGCAGTATTTT. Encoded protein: CASSVAGAGSTDTQYF. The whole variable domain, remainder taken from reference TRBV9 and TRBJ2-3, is DSGVTQTPKHLITATGQRVTLRCSPRSGDLSVYWYQQSLDQGLQFLIQYYNGEERAKGNILERFSAQQFPDLHSELNLSSLELGDSALYFCASSVAGAGSTDTQYFGPGTRLTVL.

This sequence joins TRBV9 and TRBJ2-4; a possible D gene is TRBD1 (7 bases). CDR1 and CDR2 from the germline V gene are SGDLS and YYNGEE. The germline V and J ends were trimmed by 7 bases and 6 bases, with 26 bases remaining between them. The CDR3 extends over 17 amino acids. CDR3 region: CASGGGTGNIMGNIQYF. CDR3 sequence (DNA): TGTGCCAGCGGAGGGGGCACAGGGAACATTATGGGAAACATTCAGTACTTC.

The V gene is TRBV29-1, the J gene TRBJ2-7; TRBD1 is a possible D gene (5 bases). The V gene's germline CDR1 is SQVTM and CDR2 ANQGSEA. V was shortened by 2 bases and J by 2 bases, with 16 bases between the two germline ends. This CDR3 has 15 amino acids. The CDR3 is CSVESPQGVTYEQYF. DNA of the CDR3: TGCAGCGTTGAATCCCCCCAGGGCGTAACCTACGAGCAGTACTTC.

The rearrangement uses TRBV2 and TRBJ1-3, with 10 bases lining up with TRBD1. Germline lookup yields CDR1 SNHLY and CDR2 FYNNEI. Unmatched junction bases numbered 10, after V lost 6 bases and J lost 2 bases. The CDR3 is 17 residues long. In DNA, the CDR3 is TGTGCCAGCAGAGTACCGGGACAGGGGTTCACTGGAAACACCATATATTTT. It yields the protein CASRVPGQGFTGNTIYF.